This TCR beta chain was profiled in a study of post-analysis software for immune sequencing data. Overall study context: In terms of disease course, relapsing-remitting, secondary progressive and progressive-relapsing multiple sclerosis were included. Study conclusions and caveats: The study found TRBV5-6, TRBV5-1 and TRBV20-1 among 5 or 6 TRBV segments more frequent in patients than controls. Significantly decreased normalized Chao1 diversity was recorded for multiple sclerosis patients relative to controls. Samples from a shared batch, those prepared together, strongly co-clustered by F measure.

Turning to this clonotype: Its antigen is not known.

The germline V gene encodes CDR1 MNHNS and CDR2 SASEGT. V dropped 8 bases and J dropped 3; count of bases not matched to a gene: 9. The CDR3 loop spans 14 amino acids. Sequencing libraries made from TCR beta cDNA carried unique molecular identifiers. It was from roughly 0.93 to 9.6 million T cells that approximately 500,000 cDNA molecules came. TCRdb redid the calling of the PCR reads with MiXCR, one entry per CDR3 protein. The repertoire has about 820,000 distinct CDR3 sequences, about 50% of them found once; the top ten carry approximately 4.4%. The chain joins TRBV6-1 to TRBJ1-2, with 7 bases that match TRBD1. The clonotype comes from a girl between 5 and 17 years old with multiple sclerosis. Sequencing was carried out using blood. The CDR3: CASLRPGTDYGYTF. DNA of the CDR3: TGTGCCAGCCTCCGACCCGGGACAGACTATGGCTACACCTTC.